The rows below give T cell receptor beta chains drawn from one sample of a study of monozygotic twins with cystic fibrosis. Some clones are missing from TCRdb's copy, which holds only in-frame ones; the method was immunoSEQ multiplex PCR. The top ten hold approximately 0.5% of the sample, which has fewer than 30,000 clones, 90% seen once. Sequenced: blood. These receptors all come from a girl aged 2-10 years with cystic fibrosis. Each CDR3 is given with its conserved first and last residue. The D gene is left open where the match is weak. The size entry is marked missing in some rows and otherwise reads once, few, many or a size class.

CASSVEGNNSPLHF	TGTGCCAGCAGCGTAGAGGGGAATAATTCACCCCTCCACTTT	TRBV9	NA	14	NA	TRBJ1-6
CASSEVPVPPNYGYTF	TGTGCCAGCAGTGAGGTCCCGGTCCCACCTAACTATGGCTACACCTTC	TRBV6-1	NA	16	once	TRBJ1-2
CASSQPPRDEQYF	TGCGCCAGCAGCCAACCACCCCGGGACGAGCAGTACTTC	TRBV4-1	NA	13	NA	TRBJ2-7
CASSSLAGITDTQYF	TGTGCCAGCAGCTCACTAGCGGGAATCACAGATACGCAGTATTTT	TRBV5-4	TRBD2	15	NA	TRBJ2-3
CAWEPHGGAEAFF	TGTGCCTGGGAGCCCCACGGAGGGGCTGAAGCTTTCTTT	TRBV30	NA	13	NA	TRBJ1-1
CASSHTSGGYGYTF	TGTGCCAGCAGTCACACTTCGGGGGGATATGGCTACACCTTC	TRBV6-5	NA	14	NA	TRBJ1-2
CASSLGPTEQGRGAFF	TGTGCCAGCAGCTTGGGTCCAACCGAACAGGGGAGGGGAGCTTTCTTT	TRBV5-4	TRBD1	16	NA	TRBJ1-1
CASSFGRQNTEAFF	TGTGCCAGCAGCTTCGGACGGCAGAACACTGAAGCTTTCTTT	TRBV7-8	NA	14	NA	TRBJ1-1
CASSSQGPDGYTF	TGTGCCAGCAGCTCTCAAGGGCCGGATGGCTACACCTTC	TRBV9	NA	13	NA	TRBJ1-2
CAWSQSYEEQYF	TGTGCCTGGTCTCAGTCGTACGAGGAGCAGTACTTC	TRBV30	NA	12	NA	TRBJ2-7
CATDRWNTEAFF	TGTGCCACCGACAGGTGGAACACTGAAGCTTTCTTT	TRBV30	NA	12	NA	TRBJ1-1
CATSPGGPSTDTQYF	TGTGCCACCTCTCCAGGCGGGCCTAGCACAGATACGCAGTATTTT	TRBV10-3	NA	15	NA	TRBJ2-3
CATSRARGGQTYEQYF	TGTGCCACCAGCAGAGCCAGGGGGGGTCAGACCTACGAGCAGTACTTC	TRBV15	NA	16	NA	TRBJ2-7
CASSISDNSPLHF	TGTGCCAGCAGCATCAGCGATAACTCACCCCTCCACTTT	TRBV9	NA	13	NA	TRBJ1-6
CASRPPGGEQYF	TGCGCCAGCAGACCCCCCGGCGGCGAGCAGTACTTC	TRBV5-1	NA	12	NA	TRBJ2-7
CASSSGRDSGNTIYF	TGTGCCAGCAGCTCGGGACGGGACTCTGGAAACACCATATATTTT	TRBV5-4	NA	15	NA	TRBJ1-3
CASSGRRAGEGSEQYF	TGTGCCAGCAGTGGTCGTCGGGCAGGGGAAGGTTCCGAGCAGTACTTC	TRBV6-1	NA	16	NA	TRBJ2-7
CASSAPGESSYNEQFF	TGTGCCAGTAGTGCCCCGGGAGAGAGCTCCTACAATGAGCAGTTCTTC	TRBV19	NA	16	once	TRBJ2-1
CASSSTGFYSPLHF	TGTGCCAGCAGTTCCACAGGGTTCTATTCACCCCTCCACTTT	TRBV6-5	NA	14	NA	TRBJ1-6
CASSLGGDGNQPQHF	TGTGCCAGCAGCTTGGGGGGAGACGGCAATCAGCCCCAGCATTTT	TRBV5-4	NA	15	NA	TRBJ1-5
CASSLQDREDSPLHF	TGTGCCAGCAGCTTACAGGACAGGGAGGATTCACCCCTCCACTTT	TRBV7-2	TRBD1	15	few	TRBJ1-6
CASSQATGGGYEQYF	TGTGCCAGCAGCCAAGCCACAGGGGGTGGCTACGAGCAGTACTTC	TRBV7-2	TRBD1	15	NA	TRBJ2-7
CASSFRQAYNEQFF	TGTGCCAGCAGCTTTAGGCAAGCCTACAATGAGCAGTTCTTC	TRBV5-5	NA	14	once	TRBJ2-1
CSVGAGSAISGELFF	TGCAGCGTTGGAGCAGGGTCGGCTATATCCGGGGAGCTGTTTTTT	TRBV29-1	NA	15	NA	TRBJ2-2
CASTPRGGMKTQYF	TGTGCCAGCACCCCGAGGGGGGGGATGAAGACCCAGTACTTC	TRBV6-5	NA	14	NA	TRBJ2-5
CASSSSGRYEQYF	TGTGCCAGCAGCTCCTCGGGTCGCTACGAGCAGTACTTC	TRBV7-9	NA	13	NA	TRBJ2-7
CASRQRASGGATDTQYF	TGTGCCAGCAGACAGAGGGCTAGCGGGGGGGCAACAGATACGCAGTATTTT	TRBV2	TRBD2	17	once	TRBJ2-3
CASSQERGAGTDTQYF	TGCGCCAGCAGCCAGGAGCGGGGGGCCGGCACAGATACGCAGTATTTT	TRBV4-3	TRBD2	16	once	TRBJ2-3
CASSQVGRGKSYEQYF	TGCGCCAGCAGCCAAGTTGGGCGGGGGAAATCCTACGAGCAGTACTTC	TRBV4-1	TRBD2	16	NA	TRBJ2-7
CASSLGGVNTEAFF	TGTGCCAGCAGCTTAGGGGGAGTGAACACTGAAGCTTTCTTT	TRBV7-9	NA	14	NA	TRBJ1-1
CASSQLAGGTDTQYF	TGTGCCAGCTCACAACTAGCGGGGGGCACAGATACGCAGTATTTT	TRBV6-1	TRBD2	15	NA	TRBJ2-3
CASSPGVPYEQYF	TGTGCCAGCAGCCCCGGGGTTCCCTACGAGCAGTACTTC	TRBV7-2	NA	13	NA	TRBJ2-7
CASSAATGHSNYGYTF	TGTGCCAGCAGCGCTGCGACAGGCCATAGTAACTATGGCTACACCTTC	TRBV9	NA	16	NA	TRBJ1-2
CASSPREGSIYGYTF	TGCGCCAGCAGCCCTCGGGAGGGCTCAATTTATGGCTACACCTTC	TRBV4-1	NA	15	once	TRBJ1-2
CASSSRGDTEAFF	TGTGCCAGCAGCTCTAGGGGGGACACTGAAGCTTTCTTT	TRBV7-9	NA	13	once	TRBJ1-1
CATVEAPLHF	TGTGCCACAGTCGAGGCACCCCTCCACTTT	TRBV5-8	NA	10	NA	TRBJ1-6
CAWSLQRTDTQYF	TGTGCCTGGAGTCTTCAGCGGACAGATACGCAGTATTTT	TRBV30	NA	13	NA	TRBJ2-3
CASSLKDRQELFF	TGCGCCAGCAGCTTGAAAGACAGACAAGAGCTGTTTTTT	TRBV5-1	NA	13	NA	TRBJ2-2
CSVQRGRDTEAFF	TGCAGCGTCCAAAGGGGCCGAGACACTGAAGCTTTCTTT	TRBV29-1	NA	13	once	TRBJ1-1
CASSLRRAGGLEQYF	TGTGCCAGCAGCTTACGGAGAGCGGGGGGGCTCGAGCAGTACTTC	TRBV7-8	TRBD2	15	once	TRBJ2-7
CASGQALYNEQFF	TGTGCCAGCGGACAGGCATTATACAATGAGCAGTTCTTC	TRBV6-1	TRBD1	13	NA	TRBJ2-1
CASSLDRVPEAFF	TGTGCCAGCAGCTTGGACAGGGTGCCTGAAGCTTTCTTT	TRBV5-6	NA	13	NA	TRBJ1-1
CASSLGLDFHQPQHF	TGTGCCAGCAGCTTGGGATTGGACTTTCATCAGCCCCAGCATTTT	TRBV5-6	NA	15	NA	TRBJ1-5
CAWSAGRQYGYTF	TGTGCCTGGAGCGCGGGGCGTCAGTATGGCTACACCTTC	TRBV30	NA	13	NA	TRBJ1-2
CSVEFPGQGYNEQFF	TGCAGCGTTGAATTTCCGGGACAGGGTTACAATGAGCAGTTCTTC	TRBV29-1	TRBD1	15	NA	TRBJ2-1
CASSPGDLEPTF	TGTGCCAGCAGCCCCGGGGACCTGGAACCCACTTTT	TRBV5-4	NA	12	NA	TRBJ1-1
CSVELGVLSGNTIYF	TGCAGCGTTGAATTGGGGGTCCTCTCTGGAAACACCATATATTTT	TRBV29-1	NA	15	NA	TRBJ1-3
CASSSSGMLPYGYTF	TGTGCCAGCAGTTCCTCAGGGATGTTGCCCTATGGCTACACCTTC	TRBV6-5	NA	15	NA	TRBJ1-2
CASSQGGSANYGYTF	TGTGCCAGCAGCCAAGGAGGCTCAGCTAACTATGGCTACACCTTC	TRBV4-2	NA	15	once	TRBJ1-2
CASSLSLQSSGNTIYF	TGTGCCAGCAGCCTCTCCCTACAAAGCTCTGGAAACACCATATATTTT	TRBV7-9	NA	16	NA	TRBJ1-3